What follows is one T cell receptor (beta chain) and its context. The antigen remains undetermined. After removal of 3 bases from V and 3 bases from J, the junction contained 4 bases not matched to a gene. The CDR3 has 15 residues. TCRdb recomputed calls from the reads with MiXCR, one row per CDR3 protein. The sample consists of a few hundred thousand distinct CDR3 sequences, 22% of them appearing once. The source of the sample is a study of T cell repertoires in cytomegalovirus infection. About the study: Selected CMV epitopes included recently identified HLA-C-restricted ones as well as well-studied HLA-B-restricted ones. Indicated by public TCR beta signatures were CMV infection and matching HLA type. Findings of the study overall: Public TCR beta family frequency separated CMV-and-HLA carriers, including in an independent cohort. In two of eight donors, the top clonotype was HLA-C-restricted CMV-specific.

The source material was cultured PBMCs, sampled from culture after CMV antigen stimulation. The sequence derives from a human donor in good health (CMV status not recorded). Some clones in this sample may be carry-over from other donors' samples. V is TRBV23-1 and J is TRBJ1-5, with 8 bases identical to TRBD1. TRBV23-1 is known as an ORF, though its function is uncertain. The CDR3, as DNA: TGCGCCAGCAGTCACTTGACAGGGGACAATCAGCCCCAGCATTTT. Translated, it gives CASSHLTGDNQPQHF.